This T cell receptor beta chain was profiled in a study of beta chain features in type 1 diabetes. General study findings and limits: A moderate, significant TCRB CDR3 shortening appeared in type 1 diabetes across four CD4+ subsets.

As for this clone: Its antigen is not known.

The V gene's germline CDR1 is MNHNY and CDR2 SVGAGI (reference sequence). V lost 4 bases and J 6 bases, leaving 4 bases between the germline ends. This CDR3 is built from 11 residues. Sorted populations were all over 95% pure. Sequenced material consisted of expressed TCRB transcripts (all of the isolated RNA was reverse transcribed). Clones were sequenced by immunoSEQ multiplex PCR, and TCRdb holds only the in-frame ones, with some missing. The table has hundreds of thousands of clones, 15% seen once; the top ten hold more than 0.015%. V and J are TRBV6-6 and TRBJ1-5; D call uncertain. The TCR originated in a man aged 18 to 30 with type 1 diabetes. The specimen sequenced was naive CD4+ T cells from blood. This CDR3 is CASSFGQPQHF. The CDR3 DNA reads as TGTGCCAGCAGTTTCGGTCAGCCCCAGCATTTT.